Sequencing of this T cell receptor beta chain was carried out in a study of blood T cell repertoires in COVID-19 (TCRdb year 2020). About the full investigation: Samples covering the acute and convalescent phases of COVID-19 were provided by collaborators in the United States, Italy and Spain. The material from the prospective study consisted of cDNA or gDNA derived from T cells, B-cell-depleted T cells, or PBMCs. The dataset comprised deeply sampled blood TCRbeta repertoires from subjects exposed to, actively infected with, or recovered from COVID-19. The repertoires were made available in a free public database intended to serve as a resource for research on the immune response to SARS-CoV-2. The samples were drawn from two sources: the first 160 participants of the ongoing ImmuneRACE study, and 950 to 1,500 subjects contributed by 6 global collaborators. Sample metadata almost always included a de-identified subject ID, COVID-19 status, age in years and sex. Where available, HLA class I and class II types were obtained from metadata supplied by the sample provider rather than from assay-based typing.

For CDR1 and CDR2, the germline V gene lists SGHRS and YFSETQ. The cysteine opens and the phenylalanine closes a CDR3 of 15 amino acids. Solely the CDR3 DNA is kept, with 45 bases framed from the first base. V has 4 bases trimmed and J has 4 bases trimmed; junction bases matching no gene number 7. At one collaborating source in Seattle, patients were enrolled during active infection and were followed longitudinally through the course of disease. Collaborating institutions collected whole blood in K2EDTA tubes following their own protocols. For TCRbeta analysis, collaborators shipped samples in one of three forms: frozen whole blood, isolated PBMCs, or DNA extracted from either of those sample types. The paper as a whole reports these results and caveats: The amount of clinical and demographic metadata varied by source and participant and was provided uncurated.

TCRbeta CDR3 regions were amplified from genomic DNA using the immunoSEQ Assay, a bias-controlled multiplex PCR. Per the authors' processing: Nucleated cell counts per sample were estimated from amplification of reference gene primers within the assay. To quantify the absolute abundance of each unique TCRbeta CDR3 rearrangement, sequence reads were collapsed and filtered. For each sample, productive Simpson clonality was calculated as the square root of Simpson's diversity index across productive rearrangements. Not all clones reach the TCRdb copy of this immuneACCESS table, which keeps in-frame sequences only. Checked studies attribute under half of the gap to unresolved V genes and leave the rest unexplained. D and trimming were read from the DNA, whereas the V and J calls and clone size are those reported in that table. In this sample the table shows 200,000 to 250,000 clones, 82% of which occur a single time. The top ten clones comprise approximately 7.6% of the sample.

Of note for this clone: The antigen it recognizes is unknown. No base-level quality is on record; no much larger clone is a single base apart.

The sequenced sample consisted of peripheral blood. The source of this sequence is an elderly woman with COVID-19, enrolled during active disease. The rearrangement joined TRBV5-1 to TRBJ1-4, with 7 junctional bases fitting TRBD1. For the CDR3, the sequence is CASSPTGQLNEKLFF. The nucleotide sequence reads TGCGCCAGCAGCCCAACGGGACAGCTTAATGAAAAACTGTTTTTT.